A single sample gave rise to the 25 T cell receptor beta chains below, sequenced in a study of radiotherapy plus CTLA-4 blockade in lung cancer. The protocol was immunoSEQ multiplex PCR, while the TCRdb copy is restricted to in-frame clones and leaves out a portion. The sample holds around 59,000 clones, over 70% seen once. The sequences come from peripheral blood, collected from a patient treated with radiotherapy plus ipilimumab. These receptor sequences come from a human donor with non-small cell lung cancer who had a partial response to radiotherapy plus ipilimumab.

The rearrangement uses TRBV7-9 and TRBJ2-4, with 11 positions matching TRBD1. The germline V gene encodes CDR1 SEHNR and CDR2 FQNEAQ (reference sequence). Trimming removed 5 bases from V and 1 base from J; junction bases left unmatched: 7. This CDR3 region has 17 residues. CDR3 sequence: CASSLGQGALAKNIQYF. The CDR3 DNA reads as TGTGCCAGCAGCCTAGGACAGGGGGCGTTGGCCAAAAACATTCAGTACTTC.

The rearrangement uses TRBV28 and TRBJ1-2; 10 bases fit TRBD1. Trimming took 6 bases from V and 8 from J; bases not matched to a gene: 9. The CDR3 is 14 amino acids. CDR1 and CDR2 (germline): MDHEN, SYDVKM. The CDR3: CASRIDRGPRGYTF. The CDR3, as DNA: TGTGCCAGCAGGATCGACAGGGGGCCTCGGGGCTACACCTTC.

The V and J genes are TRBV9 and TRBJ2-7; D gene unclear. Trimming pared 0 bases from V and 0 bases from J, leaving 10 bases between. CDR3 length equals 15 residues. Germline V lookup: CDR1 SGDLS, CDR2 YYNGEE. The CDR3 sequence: CASSVAWASSYEQYF. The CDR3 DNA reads TGTGCCAGCAGCGTAGCATGGGCGAGCTCCTACGAGCAGTACTTC.

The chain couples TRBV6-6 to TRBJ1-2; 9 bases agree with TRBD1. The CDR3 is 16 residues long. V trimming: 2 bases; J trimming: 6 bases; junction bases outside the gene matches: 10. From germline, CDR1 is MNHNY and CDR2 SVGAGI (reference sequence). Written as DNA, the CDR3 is TGTGCCAGCAGTTACCAATTACAGGGGGCGATTGATGGCTACACCTTC. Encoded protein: CASSYQLQGAIDGYTF.

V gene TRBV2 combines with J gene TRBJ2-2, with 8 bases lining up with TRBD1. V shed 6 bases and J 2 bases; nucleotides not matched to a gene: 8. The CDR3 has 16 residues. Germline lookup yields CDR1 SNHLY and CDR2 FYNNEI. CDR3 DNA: TGTGCCAGCAGGCGATGGGACAGGATTAACACCGGGGAGCTGTTTTTT. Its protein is CASRRWDRINTGELFF.

DNA of the CDR3: TGCGCCAGCAGCCGCCTCGGCACAGGGGGTAATTCACCCCTCCACTTT. Its protein is CASSRLGTGGNSPLHF. J is TRBJ1-6 and V is TRBV4-3, with 8 bases fitting TRBD1. Germline V gene lookup returns CDR1 LGHNA and CDR2 YSLEER. The CDR3 consists of 16 residues. J lost 6 bases, V lost 4 bases, and 8 bases had no gene match.

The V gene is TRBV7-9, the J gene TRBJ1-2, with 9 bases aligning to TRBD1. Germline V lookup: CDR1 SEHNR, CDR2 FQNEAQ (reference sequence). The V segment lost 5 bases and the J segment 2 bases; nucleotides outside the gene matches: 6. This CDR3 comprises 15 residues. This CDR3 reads CASSTTGGVNYGYTF. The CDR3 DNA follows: TGTGCCAGCAGCACAACAGGGGGCGTAAACTATGGCTACACCTTC.

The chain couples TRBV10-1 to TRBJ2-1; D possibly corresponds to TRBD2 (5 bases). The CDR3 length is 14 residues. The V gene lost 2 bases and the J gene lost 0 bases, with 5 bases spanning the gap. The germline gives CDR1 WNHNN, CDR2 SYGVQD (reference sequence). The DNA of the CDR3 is TGCGCCAGCAGTGAGCGGGACTCCTACAATGAGCAGTTCTTC. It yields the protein CASSERDSYNEQFF.

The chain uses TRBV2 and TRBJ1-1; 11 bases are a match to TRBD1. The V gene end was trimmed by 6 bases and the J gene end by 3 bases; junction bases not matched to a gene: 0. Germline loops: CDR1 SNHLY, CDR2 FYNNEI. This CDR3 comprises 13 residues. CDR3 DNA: TGTGCCAGCAGGGGACAGGGGGACACTGAAGCTTTCTTT. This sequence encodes CASRGQGDTEAFF.

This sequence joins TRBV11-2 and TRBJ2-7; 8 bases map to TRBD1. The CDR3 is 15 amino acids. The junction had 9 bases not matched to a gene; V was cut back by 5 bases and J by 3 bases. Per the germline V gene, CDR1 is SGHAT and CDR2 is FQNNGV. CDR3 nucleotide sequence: TGTGCCAGCAGCCTTGGTCCGGGACAGGTCTACGAGCAGTACTTC. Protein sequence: CASSLGPGQVYEQYF.

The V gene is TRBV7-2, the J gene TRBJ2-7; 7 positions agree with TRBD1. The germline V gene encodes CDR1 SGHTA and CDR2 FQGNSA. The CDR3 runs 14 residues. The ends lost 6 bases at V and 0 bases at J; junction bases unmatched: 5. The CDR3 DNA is TGTGCCAGCAGTAGGACAGGTGACTCCTACGAGCAGTACTTC. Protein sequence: CASSRTGDSYEQYF.

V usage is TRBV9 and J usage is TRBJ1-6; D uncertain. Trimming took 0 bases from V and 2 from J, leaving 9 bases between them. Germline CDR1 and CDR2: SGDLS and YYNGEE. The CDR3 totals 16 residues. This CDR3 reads CASSVGAGTYNSPLHF. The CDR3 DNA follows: TGTGCCAGCAGCGTAGGGGCCGGGACCTATAATTCACCCCTCCACTTT.

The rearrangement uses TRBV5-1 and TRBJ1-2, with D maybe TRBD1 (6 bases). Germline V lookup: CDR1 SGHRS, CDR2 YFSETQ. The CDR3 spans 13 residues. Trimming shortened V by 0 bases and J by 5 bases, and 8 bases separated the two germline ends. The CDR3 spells CASSLETGYGYTF. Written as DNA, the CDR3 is TGCGCCAGCAGCTTGGAGACAGGTTATGGCTACACCTTC. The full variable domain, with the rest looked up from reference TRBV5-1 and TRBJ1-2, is KAGVTQTPRYLIKTRGQQVTLSCSPISGHRSVSWYQQTPGQGLQFLFEYFSETQRNKGNFPGRFSGRQFSNSRSEMNVSTLELGDSALYLCASSLETGYGYTFGSGTRLTVV.

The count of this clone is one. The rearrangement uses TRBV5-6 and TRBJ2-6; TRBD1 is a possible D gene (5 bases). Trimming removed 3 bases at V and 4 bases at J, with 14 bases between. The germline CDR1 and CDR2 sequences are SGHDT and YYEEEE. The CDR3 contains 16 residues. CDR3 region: CASSSTETDGANVLTF. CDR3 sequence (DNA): TGTGCCAGCAGCTCGACAGAAACCGACGGGGCCAACGTCCTGACTTTC.

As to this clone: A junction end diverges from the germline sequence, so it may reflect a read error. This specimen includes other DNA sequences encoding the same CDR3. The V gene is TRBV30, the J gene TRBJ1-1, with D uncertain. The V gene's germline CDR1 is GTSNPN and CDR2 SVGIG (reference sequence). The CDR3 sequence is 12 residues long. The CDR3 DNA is TGCGCCTGGAGTGTAGGAGTATTTCAAACTTTCTTT. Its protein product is CAWSVGVFQTFF. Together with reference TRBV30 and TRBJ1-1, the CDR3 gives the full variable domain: SQTIHQWPATLVQPVGSPLSLECTVEGTSNPNLYWYRQAAGRGLQLLFYSVGIGQISSEVPQNLSASRPQDRQFILSSKKLLLSDSGFYLCAWSVGVFQTFFGQGTRLTVV.

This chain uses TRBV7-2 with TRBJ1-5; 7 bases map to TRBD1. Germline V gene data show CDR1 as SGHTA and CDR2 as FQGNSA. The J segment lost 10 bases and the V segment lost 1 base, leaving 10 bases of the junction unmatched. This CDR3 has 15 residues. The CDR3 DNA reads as TGTGCCAGCAGCTTAGGCCGGACAGGATCAGGACCCCAGCATTTT. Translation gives CASSLGRTGSGPQHF. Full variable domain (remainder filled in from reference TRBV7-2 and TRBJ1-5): GAGVSQSPSNKVTEKGKDVELRCDPISGHTALYWYRQSLGQGLEFLIYFQGNSAPDKSGLPSDRFSAERTGGSVSTLTIQRTQQEDSAVYLCASSLGRTGSGPQHFGDGTRLSIL.

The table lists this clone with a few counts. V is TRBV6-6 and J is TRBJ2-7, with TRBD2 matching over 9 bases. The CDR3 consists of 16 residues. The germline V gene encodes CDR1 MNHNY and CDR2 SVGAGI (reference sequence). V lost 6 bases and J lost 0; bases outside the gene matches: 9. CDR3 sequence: CASSHPGTSYSYEQYF. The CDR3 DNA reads TGTGCCAGCAGCCACCCCGGGACTAGCTACTCCTACGAGCAGTACTTC.

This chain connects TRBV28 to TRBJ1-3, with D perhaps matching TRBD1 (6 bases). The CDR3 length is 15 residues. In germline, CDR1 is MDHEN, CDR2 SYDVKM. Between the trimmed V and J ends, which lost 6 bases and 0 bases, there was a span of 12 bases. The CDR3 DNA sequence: TGTGCCAGCAGAACAACAGGGCCCTCTGGAAACACCATATATTTT. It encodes CASRTTGPSGNTIYF.

The CDR3 DNA reads as TGTGCCAGCAGCTTAGATAAGGGGGCGCGGACTGAAGCTTTCTTT. It translates to CASSLDKGARTEAFF. The rearrangement joins TRBV7-8 to TRBJ1-1, with 7 bases fitting TRBD1. J gave up 5 bases and V 1 base, and 7 bases lay outside the gene matches. The CDR3 is made up of 15 amino acids. Germline CDR1 SGHVS, CDR2 FQNEAQ.

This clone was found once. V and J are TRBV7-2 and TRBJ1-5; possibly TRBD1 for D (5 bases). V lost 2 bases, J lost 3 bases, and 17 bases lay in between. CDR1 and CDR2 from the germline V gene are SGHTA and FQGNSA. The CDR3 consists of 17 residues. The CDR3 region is CASSLRGSGRDNQPQHF. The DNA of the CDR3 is TGTGCCAGCAGCTTACGGGGGTCGGGACGGGACAATCAGCCCCAGCATTTT. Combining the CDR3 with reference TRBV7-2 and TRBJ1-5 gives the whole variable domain GAGVSQSPSNKVTEKGKDVELRCDPISGHTALYWYRQSLGQGLEFLIYFQGNSAPDKSGLPSDRFSAERTGGSVSTLTIQRTQQEDSAVYLCASSLRGSGRDNQPQHFGDGTRLSIL.

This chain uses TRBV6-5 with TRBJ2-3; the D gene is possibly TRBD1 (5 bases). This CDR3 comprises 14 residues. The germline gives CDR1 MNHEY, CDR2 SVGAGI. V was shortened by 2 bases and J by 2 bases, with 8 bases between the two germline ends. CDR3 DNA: TGTGCCAGCAGTTACCCAGGGTCCACAGATACGCAGTATTTT. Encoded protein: CASSYPGSTDTQYF.

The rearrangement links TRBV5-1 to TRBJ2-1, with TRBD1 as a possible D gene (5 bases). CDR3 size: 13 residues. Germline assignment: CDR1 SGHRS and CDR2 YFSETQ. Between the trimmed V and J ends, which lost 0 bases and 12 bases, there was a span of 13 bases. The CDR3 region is CASSLEWAQGQFF. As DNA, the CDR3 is TGCGCCAGCAGCTTGGAGTGGGCGCAGGGGCAGTTCTTC.

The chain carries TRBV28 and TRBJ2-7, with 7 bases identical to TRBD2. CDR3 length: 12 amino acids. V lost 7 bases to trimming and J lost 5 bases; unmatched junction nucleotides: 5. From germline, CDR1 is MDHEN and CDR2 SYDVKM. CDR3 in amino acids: CASKSGVHEQYF. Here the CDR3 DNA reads TGTGCCAGCAAAAGCGGGGTCCACGAGCAGTACTTC.

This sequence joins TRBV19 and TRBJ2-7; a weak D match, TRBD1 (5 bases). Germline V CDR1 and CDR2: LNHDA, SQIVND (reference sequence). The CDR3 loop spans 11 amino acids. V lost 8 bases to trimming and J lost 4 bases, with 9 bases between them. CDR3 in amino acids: CASSQGYEQYF. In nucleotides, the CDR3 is TGTGCCAGTTCTCAGGGTTACGAGCAGTACTTC. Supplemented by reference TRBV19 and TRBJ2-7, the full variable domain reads DGGITQSPKYLFRKEGQNVTLSCEQNLNHDAMYWYRQDPGQGLRLIYYSQIVNDFQKGDIAEGYSVSREKKESFPLTVTSAQKNPTAFYLCASSQGYEQYFGPGTRLTVT.

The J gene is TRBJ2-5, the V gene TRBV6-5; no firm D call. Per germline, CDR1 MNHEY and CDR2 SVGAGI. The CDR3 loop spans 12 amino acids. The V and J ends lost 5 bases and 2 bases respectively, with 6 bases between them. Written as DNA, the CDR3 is TGTGCCAGCAGTCACCTACAAGAGACCCAGTACTTC. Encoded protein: CASSHLQETQYF.